This TCR beta chain was profiled in a study of identical twins. Overall study results and limits: In beta out-of-frame sequences, the excess sharing between twins was weaker. Twin sharing of out-of-frame TCR alpha was underestimated by models in monozygotic pairs. Invariant MAIT and iNKT cells could partly confound zero-insertion analyses.

J lost 0 bases, V lost 4 bases, and 3 bases had no gene match. Germline loops: CDR1 SGHTA, CDR2 FQGNSA. This CDR3 is built from 15 residues. After template switching added a universal primer site, the resulting cDNA carried unique molecular identifiers. Via MiXCR, TCRdb re-called the 5' RACE reads, giving one row per CDR3 protein. The sample holds 200,000 to 250,000 distinct CDR3 sequences, around an eighth seen once. About this clonotype: The antigen remains undetermined.

Sequencing used memory (CD45RO+) T cells sorted from blood. This rearrangement joins TRBV7-2 to TRBJ2-1; 7 nucleotides agree with TRBD2. This TCR came from a woman aged 18 to 35 in good health. This chain's CDR3 is CASSSWTSSYNEQFF. CDR3 coding DNA: TGTGCCAGCAGCTCATGGACTAGCTCCTACAATGAGCAGTTCTTC.